This paragraph reports one TCR beta chain. As yet, its antigen is unknown. This CDR3 contains 14 residues. Germline lookup yields CDR1 SEHNR and CDR2 FQNEAQ (reference sequence). V was clipped by 5 bases and J by 4 bases; unmatched bases: 5. It was with 60 Vbeta and 13 Jbeta primers that the PCR ran. Clones were sequenced by immunoSEQ multiplex PCR, and TCRdb holds only the in-frame ones, with some missing. The sample records roughly 150,000 clones, 75% to 90% being singletons. The source of the sample is a study of cytomegalovirus exposure and HLA in healthy donors. Study-level results: Previous analysis showed most TCR beta V segments were productive about 87% or about 30% of the time. Listed as cytomegalovirus-associated were over 150 TCR beta chains.

V and J are TRBV7-9 and TRBJ2-7, with 10 bases aligning to TRBD2. The clonotype originates from a woman between 18 and 30 years old in good health and CMV-seronegative. Sample: PBMCs. The CDR3 here is CASSKLAGKYEQYF. CDR3 sequence (DNA): TGTGCCAGCAGCAAACTAGCGGGAAAGTACGAGCAGTACTTC. Full variable domain (missing parts from reference TRBV7-9 and TRBJ2-7): DTGVSQNPRHKITKRGQNVTFRCDPISEHNRLYWYRQTLGQGPEFLTYFQNEAQLEKSRLLSDRFSAERPKGSFSTLEIQRTEQGDSAMYLCASSKLAGKYEQYFGPGTRLTVT.